This T cell receptor (beta chain) was identified in a study of blood T cell repertoires in COVID-19 (dated by TCRdb to 2018 to 2020). Context from the whole study: Collaborator samples came from the United States, Italy and Spain and covered acute and convalescent phases of COVID-19. The material from the prospective study consisted of cDNA or gDNA derived from T cells, B-cell-depleted T cells, or PBMCs. Deeply sampled blood TCRbeta repertoires from subjects exposed to, actively infected with, or recovered from COVID-19 were included in the dataset. The repertoires were released in a freely available public database meant as a resource for research on the immune response to SARS-CoV-2. The samples were drawn from the first 160 participants of the ongoing ImmuneRACE study and from over a thousand subjects provided by 6 global collaborators. A de-identified subject ID, COVID-19 status, age in years and sex were almost always included in the sample metadata. HLA class I and class II types, where available, came from metadata supplied by the sample provider rather than from assay-based typing.

Overall study results and their limits: Clinical and demographic metadata were provided uncurated, with the amount varying by source and participant.

TCRbeta CDR3 regions were amplified from genomic DNA using the immunoSEQ Assay, a bias-controlled multiplex PCR. The paper's data handling went like this. Nucleated cell counts per sample were estimated from amplification of reference gene primers within the assay. Sequence reads were collapsed and filtered to measure the absolute abundance of every unique TCRbeta CDR3 rearrangement. Productive Simpson clonality was computed per sample as the square root of Simpson's diversity index over productive rearrangements. What TCRdb holds here is the immuneACCESS table cut down to in-frame rearrangements. Part of the clones is not present; checked against another copy, under half of the missing clones reflect an unresolved V gene, and the others are unexplained. D and trimming come from the DNA, and the V and J calls and clone size come from that table. This sample comprises 200,000 to 250,000 clones, approximately 81% of them detected only once. The biggest ten clones account for about 9.8% of the sample.

Participants in the prospective study were enrolled through a virtual design, were aged roughly 18 to 100 years, and lived in fewer than 30 United States geographic areas. In the prospective study, participants were assigned to cohorts based on the clinical history participants reported in a screening survey and a study questionnaire. Mobile phlebotomists in the prospective study collected whole blood, serum and a nasopharyngeal or oropharyngeal swab from every participant. Participants in the prospective study had the option to provide additional blood draws and questionnaires over an approximately 2-month period. Before DNA extraction, prospective study blood samples were shipped either frozen or at room temperature. The table lists this clone with a count of one. No cognate antigen has been identified for it. No qualities accompany the bases; no much larger clone lies one base away. The germline V gene supplies CDR1 SGHAT and CDR2 FQNNGV. Including cysteine and phenylalanine, the CDR3 has 17 amino acids. CDR3 DNA only is kept here, 51 bases in frame from base 1. Germline trimming: 4 bases from V, 0 bases from J; junction bases outside gene matches: 10.

The specimen was PBMCs or T cells enriched from blood (not recorded which). This sequence uses TRBV11-2 and TRBJ2-3; the central 7 bases match TRBD2. This clonotype was obtained from a woman aged 45-65 years with acute COVID-19. CDR3 protein: CASSSVRTRVSTDTQYF. DNA sequence: TGTGCCAGCAGCTCAGTACGGACTAGGGTTAGCACAGATACGCAGTATTTT.